The 23 T cell receptor beta chains given below trace back to one sample, sequenced in a study of human T cells and chemical hapten exposure. Each CDR3 protein is one row after TCRdb ran MiXCR on the RACE reads. The sample has about 57,000 distinct CDR3 sequences, about 9.3% seen once; the top ten hold less than 15%. The time point: patch test 1, 2 weeks after DPC sensitization. Described treatment: therapeutic diphenylcyclopropenone sensitization with weekly scalp DPC. Sample: whole blood, taken in connection with sensitization to the hapten diphenylcyclopropenone (DPC). The receptor set was obtained from a woman between 40 and 55 years old with alopecia areata. Some clones in this sample may be carry-over from other donors' samples.

The rearrangement uses TRBV6-1 and TRBJ1-5; D might be TRBD1 (5 bases). From germline, CDR1 is MNHNS and CDR2 SASEGT. This CDR3 is built from 15 residues. The V end was cut by 3 bases, the J end by 8 bases, with 17 bases between. DNA of the CDR3: TGTGCCAGCAGTGAGGAGGACACCAGAACGGAGCCCCAGCATTTT. It encodes CASSEEDTRTEPQHF.

This clonotype was observed at least ten times. The V and J genes are TRBV12-3 or TRBV12-4 and TRBJ1-3, with D unresolved. The CDR3 extends over 14 amino acids. Trimming removed 4 bases from V and 2 bases from J, with 9 bases in between. The CDR3 sequence: CASSYIGPGNTIYF. Here the CDR3 DNA reads TGTGCCAGCAGTTATATAGGGCCTGGAAACACCATATATTTT.

Points on this clonotype: A much larger clone sits a single nucleotide away, making a read error possible. The CDR3 end shows no conserved phenylalanine or tryptophan, and so a read error is likely. The chain recombines TRBV12-3 or TRBV12-4 with TRBJ2-3; 7 nucleotides agree with TRBD2. Losses at the gene ends were 7 bases for V and 8 bases for J; bases not matched to a gene: 9. This CDR3 spans 13 amino acids. The CDR3 loop is CASIEQSGGTQYS. The DNA of the CDR3 is TGTGCCAGCATCGAACAATCGGGGGGTACGCAGTATTCT.

This clonotype was seen a few times. An end of the junction differs from the germline gene, which may be a read error. The rearrangement joins TRBV15 to TRBJ1-6; D gene unclear. CDR3 length equals 14 residues. Germline lookup yields CDR1 LNHNV and CDR2 YYDKDF (reference sequence). The CDR3 sequence is CATSRGSHNSPLHF. CDR3 DNA: TGTGCCACCAGCAGAGGCTCCCATAATTCACCCCTCCACTTT. Full variable domain (missing parts from reference TRBV15 and TRBJ1-6): DAMVIQNPRYQVTQFGKPVTLSCSQTLNHNVMYWYQQKSSQAPKLLFHYYDKDFNNEADTPDNFQSRRPNTSFCFLDIRSPGLGDTAMYLCATSRGSHNSPLHFGNGTRLTVT.

The chain couples TRBV6-1 to TRBJ2-1; D is unresolved. Trimming removed 4 bases from V and 3 bases from J, with 16 bases in between. CDR1 MNHNS and CDR2 SASEGT come from the germline V gene. This CDR3 contains 16 residues. The CDR3 region is CASSAGPAPRYNEQFF. DNA of the CDR3: TGTGCCAGCAGTGCAGGACCAGCCCCTCGCTACAATGAGCAGTTCTTC.

This clonotype has at least ten counts. CDR3 DNA sequence: TGTGCCAGCAGCTCCCCAAATACCGGGGAGCTGTTTTTT. The encoded protein is CASSSPNTGELFF. The J gene is TRBJ2-2, the V gene TRBV7-2; D remains unclear. The V and J ends lost 4 bases and 5 bases respectively, with 8 bases between them. This CDR3 comprises 13 residues. Germline V CDR1 and CDR2: SGHTA, FQGNSA.

This clonotype was picked up many times. V usage is TRBV28 and J usage is TRBJ1-5; D perhaps matches TRBD1 (6 bases). Germline V gene data show CDR1 as MDHEN and CDR2 as SYDVKM. Trimming stripped 6 bases from V and 6 bases from J, with 18 bases between. The CDR3 is 15 residues long. DNA for the CDR3: TGTGCCAGCAGGGCCCCTCTGGGGGGCCGTCAGCCCCAGCATTTT. Its translation is CASRAPLGGRQPQHF. Looking up the rest from reference TRBV28 and TRBJ1-5 gives the full variable domain: DVKVTQSSRYLVKRTGEKVFLECVQDMDHENMFWYRQDPGLGLRLIYFSYDVKMKEKGDIPEGYSVSREKKERFSLILESASTNQTSMYLCASRAPLGGRQPQHFGDGTRLSIL.

This clonotype showed up just a few times. This sequence joins TRBV19 and TRBJ1-2, with a weak D call TRBD1 (6 bases). This CDR3 comprises 15 residues. Germline CDR1 LNHDA, CDR2 SQIVND (reference sequence). Trimming stripped 3 bases from V and 9 bases from J, with 20 bases between. CDR3 sequence reads: CASSIFPLTGSRYTF. The CDR3 nucleotides are TGTGCCAGTAGTATTTTCCCACTCACAGGGTCTCGCTACACCTTC.

Remarks on this clonotype: The germline gene is not matched at one end of the junction; a read error may be the cause. The chain uses TRBV6-5 and TRBJ2-3; 8 positions agree with TRBD2. Germline V gene data show CDR1 as MNHEY and CDR2 as SVGAGI. The CDR3 contains 16 residues. DNA for the CDR3: TGTGCCAGCAATTACGAGCGGGGGCGTAGCACAGATACGCAGTATTTT. It specifies CASNYERGRSTDTQYF.

This clonotype showed up many times. The chain joins TRBV28 to TRBJ2-7; the D call may be TRBD1 or TRBD2 (5 bases each). CDR3 size: 12 residues. Germline loops: CDR1 MDHEN, CDR2 SYDVKM. Deletions cut 10 bases from V and 2 bases from J, with 12 bases between. This CDR3 is CATWGSAYEQYF. The CDR3 DNA sequence: TGTGCCACCTGGGGGTCCGCCTACGAGCAGTACTTC.

The sample holds a few counts of this clonotype. The chain recombines TRBV27 with TRBJ2-5; 8 bases fit TRBD1. This CDR3 contains 14 residues. Germline values: CDR1 MNHEY, CDR2 SMNVEV (reference sequence). The V gene end was trimmed by 3 bases and the J gene end by 7 bases; junction bases not matched to a gene: 7. CDR3 in amino acids: CASSFGDRKGTQYF. CDR3 coding DNA: TGTGCCAGCAGTTTCGGGGACAGGAAGGGGACCCAGTACTTC.

The V call is TRBV27, the J call TRBJ1-1; D unresolved. This CDR3 contains 13 residues. Trimming removed 3 bases from V and 5 bases from J, with 10 bases in between. The germline V gene encodes CDR1 MNHEY and CDR2 SMNVEV (reference sequence). CDR3 nucleotides: TGTGCCAGCAGTTTTATGTTTGGGACTGAAGCTTTCTTT. This translates into CASSFMFGTEAFF.

This clonotype appeared once. The chain links TRBV27 to TRBJ1-6, with D hard to call. The V end was cut by 10 bases, the J end by 4 bases, with 11 bases between. The germline CDR1 and CDR2 sequences are MNHEY and SMNVEV (reference sequence). The CDR3 consists of 13 residues. The CDR3 coding sequence is TGTGCCACTGCTCGCGATTATAATTCACCCCTCCACTTT. Its translation: CATARDYNSPLHF.

This clonotype was picked up a small number of times. The chain combines TRBV27 with TRBJ2-1, with 7 bases identical to TRBD1. The CDR3 is 15 residues long. Germline V lookup: CDR1 MNHEY, CDR2 SMNVEV (reference sequence). V shed 3 bases, J shed 1 base, and the junction held 3 bases outside the gene matches. The CDR3 DNA follows: TGTGCCAGCAGTTTCTCACAGGGGTCCTACAATGAGCAGTTCTTC. Amino acid sequence: CASSFSQGSYNEQFF.

There are many counts of this clonotype. The chain combines TRBV27 with TRBJ2-1, with 9 bases matching TRBD1. The CDR3 loop spans 16 amino acids. Germline V CDR1 and CDR2: MNHEY, SMNVEV (reference sequence). J lost 7 bases, V lost 7 bases, and 14 bases had no gene match. This CDR3 is CASKFQPGQGMNEQFF. For the CDR3, the DNA is TGTGCCAGCAAATTTCAACCGGGACAGGGAATGAATGAGCAGTTCTTC.

This clonotype was detected many times. The V call is TRBV30, the J call TRBJ1-5; perhaps TRBD1 as D (6 bases). With 1 base removed from V and 11 bases from J, the gap between germline ends came to 18 bases. This CDR3 spans 14 amino acids. CDR1 GTSNPN and CDR2 SVGIG come from the germline V gene (reference sequence). CDR3 sequence (DNA): TGTGCCTGGAGTGGCCACACAGGGAGGGGAGCCCAGCATTTT. Residues: CAWSGHTGRGAQHF. Supplemented by reference TRBV30 and TRBJ1-5, the full variable domain reads SQTIHQWPATLVQPVGSPLSLECTVEGTSNPNLYWYRQAAGRGLQLLFYSVGIGQISSEVPQNLSASRPQDRQFILSSKKLLLSDSGFYLCAWSGHTGRGAQHFGDGTRLSIL.

This clonotype was observed many times. This chain joins TRBV20-1 and TRBJ1-5; 9 bases align to TRBD1. CDR1 and CDR2 from the germline V gene are DFQATT and SNEGSKA (reference sequence). The V and J ends lost 3 bases and 3 bases, in that order; junction bases with no gene match: 9. The CDR3 length is 16 residues. The DNA of the CDR3 is TGCAGTGCTAGTAGTTGGGGACAGGGCCCCAATCAGCCCCAGCATTTT. Translating it yields CSASSWGQGPNQPQHF.

This clonotype was seen many times. The chain recombines TRBV10-3 with TRBJ1-6, with D unclear. The CDR3 contains 14 residues. The V and J ends lost 4 bases and 4 bases respectively, with 8 bases between them. Germline CDR1 is ENHRY and CDR2 is SYGVKD. Here the CDR3 DNA reads TGTGCCATCAGTGCGGGATCTTATAATTCACCCCTCCACTTT. It is translated as CAISAGSYNSPLHF.

This clonotype was seen many times. This sequence joins TRBV20-1 and TRBJ2-7; D ambiguous. Deletions cut 0 bases from V and 4 bases from J, with 4 bases between. In germline, CDR1 is DFQATT, CDR2 SNEGSKA (reference sequence). The CDR3 length is 11 residues. The CDR3 DNA reads as TGCAGTGCTAGAGATGCGTACGAGCAGTACTTC. Protein product: CSARDAYEQYF.

This clonotype was counted at least ten times. The chain employs TRBV5-1 and TRBJ2-2, with a weak D call TRBD1 (6 bases). The CDR3 is 17 amino acids. Per the germline V gene, CDR1 is SGHRS and CDR2 is YFSETQ. Trimming left V 3 bases short and J 2 bases short, with 17 bases between. The CDR3 nucleotides read TGCGCCAGCAGCTCCATCACTGGGACACCTAACACCGGGGAGCTGTTTTTT. Amino acid sequence: CASSSITGTPNTGELFF. The full variable domain, rest sourced from reference TRBV5-1 and TRBJ2-2, is KAGVTQTPRYLIKTRGQQVTLSCSPISGHRSVSWYQQTPGQGLQFLFEYFSETQRNKGNFPGRFSGRQFSNSRSEMNVSTLELGDSALYLCASSSITGTPNTGELFFGEGSRLTVL.

This clonotype came up many times. CDR3 loop: CSAKGAGGYTEAFF. Written as DNA, the CDR3 is TGCAGTGCTAAAGGGGCCGGTGGGTACACTGAAGCTTTCTTT. The gene calls are TRBV20-1 and TRBJ1-1, with a weak D call TRBD1 (5 bases). Per germline, CDR1 DFQATT and CDR2 SNEGSKA (reference sequence). This CDR3 contains 14 residues. Trimming took off 4 bases at V and 3 bases at J, with 15 bases between the two ends.

This sequence joins TRBV12-3 or TRBV12-4 and TRBJ2-3; D possibly corresponds to TRBD1 (6 bases). Trimming pared 7 bases from V and 1 base from J, leaving 15 bases between. This CDR3 spans 15 amino acids. This CDR3 reads CASTKRAGGTDTQYF. The CDR3 nucleotides read TGTGCCAGCACAAAAAGGGCAGGGGGCACAGATACGCAGTATTTT.

This clonotype occurred many times. V usage is TRBV7-7 and J usage is TRBJ2-2; no firm D call. The CDR3 is made up of 13 amino acids. Trimming stripped 2 bases from V and 4 bases from J, with 5 bases between. The germline V gene has CDR1 SSHAT and CDR2 FNYEAQ (reference sequence). CDR3 sequence reads: CASSLMGTGELFF. As DNA, the CDR3 is TGTGCCAGCAGCTTAATGGGCACCGGGGAGCTGTTTTTT.